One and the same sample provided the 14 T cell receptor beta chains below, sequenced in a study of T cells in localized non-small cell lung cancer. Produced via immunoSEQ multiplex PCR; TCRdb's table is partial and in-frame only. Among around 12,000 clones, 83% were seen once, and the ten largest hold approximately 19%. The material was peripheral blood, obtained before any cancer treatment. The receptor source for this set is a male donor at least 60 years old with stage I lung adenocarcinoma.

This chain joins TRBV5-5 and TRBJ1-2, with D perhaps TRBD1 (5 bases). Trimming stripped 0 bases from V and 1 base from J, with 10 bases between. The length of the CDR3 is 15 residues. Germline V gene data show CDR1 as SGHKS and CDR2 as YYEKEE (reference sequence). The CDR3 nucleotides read TGTGCCAGCAGCTTGGCCGTCGGGGGTAACTATGGCTACACCTTC. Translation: CASSLAVGGNYGYTF.

CDR3: CASSYPNSPLHF. For the CDR3, the DNA is TGTGCCAGCAGTTACCCTAATTCACCCCTCCACTTT. J is TRBJ1-6 and V is TRBV28; the D is unclear. V lost 4 bases, J lost 6 bases, and 4 bases lay in between. From germline, CDR1 is MDHEN and CDR2 SYDVKM. This CDR3 has 12 amino acids.

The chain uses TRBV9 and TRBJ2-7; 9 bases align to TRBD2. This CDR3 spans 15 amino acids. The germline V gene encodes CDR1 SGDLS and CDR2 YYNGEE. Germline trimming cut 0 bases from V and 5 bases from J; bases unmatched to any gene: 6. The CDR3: CASSVGGGRGHEQYF. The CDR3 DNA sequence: TGTGCCAGCAGCGTAGGTGGCGGGAGGGGCCACGAGCAGTACTTC.

For the CDR3, the DNA is TGTGCCAGCAGCTTAGGAGTACGTGGGGAGCTGTTTTTT. Protein product: CASSLGVRGELFF. V usage is TRBV7-2 and J usage is TRBJ2-2, with no clear D. The germline CDR1 and CDR2 sequences are SGHTA and FQGNSA. This CDR3 region has 13 residues. V dropped 1 base and J dropped 8 bases, with 8 bases sitting between them. The entire variable domain, with the rest obtained from reference TRBV7-2 and TRBJ2-2, is as follows: GAGVSQSPSNKVTEKGKDVELRCDPISGHTALYWYRQSLGQGLEFLIYFQGNSAPDKSGLPSDRFSAERTGGSVSTLTIQRTQQEDSAVYLCASSLGVRGELFFGEGSRLTVL.

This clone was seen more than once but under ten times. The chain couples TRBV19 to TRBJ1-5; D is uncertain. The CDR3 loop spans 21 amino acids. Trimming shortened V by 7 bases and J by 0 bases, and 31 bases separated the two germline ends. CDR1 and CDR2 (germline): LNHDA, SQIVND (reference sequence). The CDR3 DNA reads TGTGCCAGTAAAAGGAATAGCCAGGATCGAAATTTAGGAGCTAGCAATCAGCCCCAGCATTTT. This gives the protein CASKRNSQDRNLGASNQPQHF. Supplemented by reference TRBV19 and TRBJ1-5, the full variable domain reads DGGITQSPKYLFRKEGQNVTLSCEQNLNHDAMYWYRQDPGQGLRLIYYSQIVNDFQKGDIAEGYSVSREKKESFPLTVTSAQKNPTAFYLCASKRNSQDRNLGASNQPQHFGDGTRLSIL.

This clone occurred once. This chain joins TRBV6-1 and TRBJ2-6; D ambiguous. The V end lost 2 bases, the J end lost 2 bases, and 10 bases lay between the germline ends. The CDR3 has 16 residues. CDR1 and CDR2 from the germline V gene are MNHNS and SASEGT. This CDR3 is CASSEIQRPGANVLTF. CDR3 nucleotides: TGTGCCAGCAGTGAAATACAACGCCCTGGGGCCAACGTCCTGACTTTC.

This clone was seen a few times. CDR3 sequence: CASSTRGWDNYLMNTEAFF. The CDR3, as DNA: TGTGCCAGTAGTACCCGGGGATGGGACAACTACCTCATGAACACTGAAGCTTTCTTT. V is TRBV19 and J is TRBJ1-1; TRBD1 might be the D (6 bases). The CDR3 totals 19 residues. Germline V CDR1 and CDR2: LNHDA, SQIVND (reference sequence). The ends were cut back, 4 bases at V and 0 bases at J, with 24 bases in the middle.

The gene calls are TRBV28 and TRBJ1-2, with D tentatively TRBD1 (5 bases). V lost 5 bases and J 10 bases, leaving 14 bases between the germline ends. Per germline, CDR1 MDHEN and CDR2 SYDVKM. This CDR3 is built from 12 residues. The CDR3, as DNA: TGTGCCAGCAGTGATGGACAACTCGCCTACACCTTC. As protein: CASSDGQLAYTF.

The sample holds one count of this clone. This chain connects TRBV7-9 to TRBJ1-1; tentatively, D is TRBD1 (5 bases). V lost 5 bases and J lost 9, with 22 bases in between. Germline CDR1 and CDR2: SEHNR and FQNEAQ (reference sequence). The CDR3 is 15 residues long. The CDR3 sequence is CASSHDRNVGEKAFF. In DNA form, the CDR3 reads TGTGCCAGCAGCCATGACAGAAACGTGGGGGAAAAAGCTTTCTTT.

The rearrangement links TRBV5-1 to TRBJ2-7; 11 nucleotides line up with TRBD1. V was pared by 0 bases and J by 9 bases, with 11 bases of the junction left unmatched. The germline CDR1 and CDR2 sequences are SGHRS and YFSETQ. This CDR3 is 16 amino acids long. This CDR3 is CASSLDWTGGSVVQYF. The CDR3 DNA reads TGCGCCAGCAGCTTGGACTGGACAGGGGGCAGTGTCGTGCAGTACTTC.

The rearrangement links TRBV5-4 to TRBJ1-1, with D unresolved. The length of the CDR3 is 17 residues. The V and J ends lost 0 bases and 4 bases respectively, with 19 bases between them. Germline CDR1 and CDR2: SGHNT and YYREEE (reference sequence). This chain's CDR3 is CASSLAGVRPTGTEAFF. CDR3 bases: TGTGCCAGCAGCTTGGCCGGGGTCAGGCCAACGGGCACTGAAGCTTTCTTT.

CDR3 bases: TGTGCCAGCGGCGGATTTGGGACTACCCTCTACGAGCAGTACTTC. Amino acids: CASGGFGTTLYEQYF. This sequence joins TRBV6-1 and TRBJ2-7; 7 bases align to TRBD2. Germline assignment: CDR1 MNHNS and CDR2 SASEGT. The CDR3 spans 15 residues. V shed 8 bases and J 3 bases; nucleotides not matched to a gene: 13.

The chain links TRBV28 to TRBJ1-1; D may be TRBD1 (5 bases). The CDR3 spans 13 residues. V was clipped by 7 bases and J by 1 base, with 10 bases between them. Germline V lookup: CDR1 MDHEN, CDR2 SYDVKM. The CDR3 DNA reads TGTGCCAGCAAGGGACCGAGGAACACTGAAGCTTTCTTT. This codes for CASKGPRNTEAFF.

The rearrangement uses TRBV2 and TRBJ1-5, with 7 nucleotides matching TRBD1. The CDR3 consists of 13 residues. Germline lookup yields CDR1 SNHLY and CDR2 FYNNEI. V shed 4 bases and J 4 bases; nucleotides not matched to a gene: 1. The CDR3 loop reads CASSGQGNQPQHF. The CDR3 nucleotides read TGTGCCAGCAGTGGACAGGGAAATCAGCCCCAGCATTTT.